The subject of this entry is one TCR beta chain. The antigen remains undetermined. This record belongs to a study of PD-1 blockade in classical Hodgkin lymphoma. On the study more broadly: Patients in the cohort were put on intravenous nivolumab, 3 mg/kg every 2 weeks.

Time point meaning: cycle 4 day 1 (C4D1), after less than 7 weeks of nivolumab. Patients all relapsed after autologous stem cell transplantation, and there was variation in brentuximab vedotin exposure. Using immunoSEQ multiplex PCR, the repertoire was profiled, and TCRdb retains in-frame clones only, with some absent. This table holds about 25,000 clones, about 70% found once. Trimming at V came to 4 bases and at J to 4 bases, leaving 3 bases not matched to a gene. The CDR3 is 13 residues long. Germline lookup yields CDR1 MNHEY and CDR2 SVGAGI. General observations from the study: In newly diagnosed patients, baseline TCR diversity was reportedly below that of healthy donors. The origin of the repertoire differences remains undefined, with disease activity or prior therapy as possible causes.

This chain joins TRBV6-5 and TRBJ1-2; 7 bases are shared with TRBD1. The sample in question was peripheral blood mononuclear cells (PBMCs), obtained before the fourth cycle of nivolumab. This clonotype originated in a human donor with classical Hodgkin lymphoma. In nucleotides, the CDR3 is TGTGCCAGCAGTTCGACAGGGTTCTATGGCTACACCTTC. Translating it yields CASSSTGFYGYTF.